This is a list of T cell receptor beta chains from one sample in a study of CD8 T cells in ankylosing spondylitis. Via MiXCR, TCRdb re-called the 5' RACE reads, giving one row per CDR3 protein. The sample includes hundreds of thousands of distinct CDR3 sequences, about 10% of them seen just once. The sequencing sample was made of blood, either unsorted or a sorted T cell fraction (not recorded which). These receptors came from a male donor with ankylosing spondylitis or in good health (not recorded which). Each CDR3 is given with its conserved first and last residue. D genes are given only for firm matches. Clone size is not always given. Where it is, it says once, few, many or a class for expanded clones.

cdr3_length j_call v_call clone_size d_call cdr3_nt cdr3_aa
15 TRBJ1-2 TRBV28 many TRBD1 TGTGCCAGCAGTTTGGGGACAGGGACTAACTATGGCTACACCTTC CASSLGTGTNYGYTF
11 TRBJ2-4 TRBV20-1 many - TGCAGTGCTAGAGCTTTTGAGGGCGGGTACTTC CSARAFEGGYF
15 TRBJ2-7 TRBV20-1 many - TGCAGTGCTAGAGATCTTGAGCCCGGGTCCTACGAGCAGTACTTC CSARDLEPGSYEQYF
12 TRBJ1-5 TRBV6-5 many - TGTGCCAGCAGTCACGCGAATCAGCCCCAGCATTTT CASSHANQPQHF
14 TRBJ2-1 TRBV7-3 many - TGTGCCAGCAGCCAAAAACCTGACAGAAATGAGCAGTTCTTC CASSQKPDRNEQFF
14 TRBJ2-5 TRBV6-5 - - TGTGCCAGCAGTTGGGCGGGGGCCCAAGAGACCCAGTACTTC CASSWAGAQETQYF
13 TRBJ2-2 TRBV12-3/TRBV12-4 many - TGTGCCAGCACCGATTCCGGGCCCGGGGAGCTGTTTTTT CASTDSGPGELFF
14 TRBJ1-4 TRBV18 few TRBD1 TGTGCCAGCTCGTCAGGGGGCGCGAGTGAAAAACTGTTTTTT CASSSGGASEKLFF
15 TRBJ2-3 TRBV7-2 many - TGTGCCAGCAGCTTAGCTATGGGGGCAGTAGATACGCAGTATTTT CASSLAMGAVDTQYF
15 TRBJ2-1 TRBV15 - - TGTGCCACCAGCAGAGATCCAGATGTGCACAATGGGCAGTTCTTC CATSRDPDVHNGQFF
14 TRBJ2-5 TRBV7-6 - - TGTGCCAGCAGCTTAAAAACAGGCCAAGAGACCCAGTACTTC CASSLKTGQETQYF
17 TRBJ2-3 TRBV5-1 many TRBD2 TGCGCCAGCAGCCTCCAAGGCGGGTTAGCGGGGGCACATACGCAGTATTTT CASSLQGGLAGAHTQYF
13 TRBJ2-7 TRBV5-1 many TRBD1 TGCGCCAGCAGCTCAGGGGGCAACTACGAGCAGTACTTC CASSSGGNYEQYF
15 TRBJ2-3 TRBV28 many - TGTGCCACCCGGACAGAAAAGGATATAACAGATACGCAGTATTTT CATRTEKDITDTQYF
13 TRBJ2-2 TRBV7-9 many - TGTGCCAGCAGCTCACATGGTGCCGGGGAGCTGTTTTTT CASSSHGAGELFF
15 TRBJ1-6 TRBV20-1 many TRBD1 TGCAGTGCTAGAGATTGGAGACAGGGAAATTCACCCCTCCACTTT CSARDWRQGNSPLHF
15 TRBJ2-3 TRBV3-1 - TRBD1 TGTGCCAGCAGCCGGGGACAGGGGTTCACAGATACGCAGTATTTT CASSRGQGFTDTQYF
15 TRBJ2-7 TRBV7-9 - - TGTGCCAGCAGCTTAGCTAGCTGGAGCACCTACGAGCAGTACTTC CASSLASWSTYEQYF